Given below is one TCR beta chain in context. Its antigen remains unknown. This record belongs to a study of T cell responses to AZD1222 COVID-19 vaccine. Regarding the study as a whole: Only 5 or 6 people who got AZD1222 tested seropositive at baseline.

The germline gives CDR1 SEHNR, CDR2 FQNEAQ (reference sequence). V was shortened by 6 bases and J by 0 bases, with 21 bases between the two germline ends. There are 18 residues in the CDR3. The repertoire was sequenced with immunoSEQ multiplex PCR; TCRdb's copy has only in-frame clones and lacks some. Its table lists over 140,000 clones. The sequenced material came from peripheral blood. This receptor was obtained from an adult in good health. V usage is TRBV7-9 and J usage is TRBJ2-1; weak D call: TRBD1 (8 bases). DNA for the CDR3: TGTGCCAGCAGTTACGACAGGGGAGGGATACGCTCCTACAATGAGCAGTTCTTC. Its translation is CASSYDRGGIRSYNEQFF.